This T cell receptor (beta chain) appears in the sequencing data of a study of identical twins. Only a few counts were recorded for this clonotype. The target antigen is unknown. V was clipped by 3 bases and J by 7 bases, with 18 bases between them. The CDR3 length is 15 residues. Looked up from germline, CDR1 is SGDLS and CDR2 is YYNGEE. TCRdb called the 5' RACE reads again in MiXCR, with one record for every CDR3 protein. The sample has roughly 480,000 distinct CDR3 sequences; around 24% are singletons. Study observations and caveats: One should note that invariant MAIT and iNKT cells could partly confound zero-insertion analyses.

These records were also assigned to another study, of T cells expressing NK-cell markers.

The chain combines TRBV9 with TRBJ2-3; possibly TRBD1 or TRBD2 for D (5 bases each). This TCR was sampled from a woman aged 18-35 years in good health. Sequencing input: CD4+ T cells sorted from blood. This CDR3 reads CASSASRDEGHTQYF. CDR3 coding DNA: TGTGCCAGCAGCGCATCCCGGGACGAAGGGCATACGCAGTATTTT.